This T cell receptor (beta chain) was documented in a study of shared clonotypes between healthy human individuals. Only Caucasian adults living in Nashville, Tennessee served as donors. Unsorted PBMC samples were amplified in replicate PCRs containing around 300 ng DNA, some 33,000 T cell genomes. Sequencing was performed on unsorted PBMC DNA using ten immunoSEQ deep assay plates. Method: immunoSEQ multiplex PCR; TCRdb's copy keeps in-frame clones and lacks some. The sample records 400,000 to 600,000 clones, around 79% being singletons. The CDR3 runs to 14 residues. Germline loops: CDR1 ENHRY, CDR2 SYGVKD.

The sequencing sample was made of PBMCs. The TCR originated in a woman in her forties in good health. Some clones in this sample may be carry-over from other donors' samples. The chain carries TRBV10-3 and TRBJ1-3; a weak D match, TRBD2 (6 bases). The J call may be wrong; the DNA end is better matched by TRBJ2-2. CDR3 DNA sequence: TGTGCCATCGCGGCTCCGGGGGTTACCGGGGAGCTGTTTTTT. This codes for CAIAAPGVTGELFF.